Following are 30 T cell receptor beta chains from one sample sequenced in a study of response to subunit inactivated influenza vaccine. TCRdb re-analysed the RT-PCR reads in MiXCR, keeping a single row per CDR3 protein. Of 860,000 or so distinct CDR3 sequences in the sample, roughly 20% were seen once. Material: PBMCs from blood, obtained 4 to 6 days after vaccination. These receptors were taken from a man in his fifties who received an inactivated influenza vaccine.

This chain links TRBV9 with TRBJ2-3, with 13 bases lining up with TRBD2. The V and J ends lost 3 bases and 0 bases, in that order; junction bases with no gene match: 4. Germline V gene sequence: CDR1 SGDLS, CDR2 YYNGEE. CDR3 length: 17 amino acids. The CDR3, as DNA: TGTGCCAGCAGCGCAGGGACTAGCGGGAAGAGCACAGATACGCAGTATTTT. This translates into CASSAGTSGKSTDTQYF.

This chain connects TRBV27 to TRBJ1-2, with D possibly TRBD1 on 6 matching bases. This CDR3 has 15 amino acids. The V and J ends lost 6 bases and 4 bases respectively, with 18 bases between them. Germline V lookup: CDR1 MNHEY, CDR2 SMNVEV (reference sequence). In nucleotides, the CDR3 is TGTGCCAGCAGCAGAACCGGGACACAGGCCTATGGCTACACCTTC. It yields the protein CASSRTGTQAYGYTF.

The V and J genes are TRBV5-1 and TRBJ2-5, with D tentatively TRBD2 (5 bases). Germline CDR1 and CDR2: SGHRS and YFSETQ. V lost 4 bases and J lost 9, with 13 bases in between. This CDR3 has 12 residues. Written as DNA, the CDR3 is TGCGCCAGCAGCGATGGACTTACTCCCCAGTACTTC. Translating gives CASSDGLTPQYF.

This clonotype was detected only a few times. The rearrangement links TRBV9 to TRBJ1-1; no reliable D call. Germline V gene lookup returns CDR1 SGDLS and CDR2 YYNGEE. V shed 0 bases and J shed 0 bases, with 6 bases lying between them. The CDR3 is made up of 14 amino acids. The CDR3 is CASSVADMNTEAFF. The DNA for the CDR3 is TGTGCCAGCAGCGTAGCAGATATGAACACTGAAGCTTTCTTT. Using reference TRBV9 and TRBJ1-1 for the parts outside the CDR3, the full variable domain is DSGVTQTPKHLITATGQRVTLRCSPRSGDLSVYWYQQSLDQGLQFLIQYYNGEERAKGNILERFSAQQFPDLHSELNLSSLELGDSALYFCASSVADMNTEAFFGQGTRLTVV.

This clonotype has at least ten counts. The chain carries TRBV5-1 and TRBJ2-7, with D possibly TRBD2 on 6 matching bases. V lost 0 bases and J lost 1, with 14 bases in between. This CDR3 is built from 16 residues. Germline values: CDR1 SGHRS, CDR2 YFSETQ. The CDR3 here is CASSLASAGWSYEQYF. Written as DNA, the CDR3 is TGCGCCAGCAGCTTGGCCTCAGCGGGTTGGTCCTACGAGCAGTACTTC. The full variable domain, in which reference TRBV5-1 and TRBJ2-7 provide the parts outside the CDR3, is KAGVTQTPRYLIKTRGQQVTLSCSPISGHRSVSWYQQTPGQGLQFLFEYFSETQRNKGNFPGRFSGRQFSNSRSEMNVSTLELGDSALYLCASSLASAGWSYEQYFGPGTRLTVT.

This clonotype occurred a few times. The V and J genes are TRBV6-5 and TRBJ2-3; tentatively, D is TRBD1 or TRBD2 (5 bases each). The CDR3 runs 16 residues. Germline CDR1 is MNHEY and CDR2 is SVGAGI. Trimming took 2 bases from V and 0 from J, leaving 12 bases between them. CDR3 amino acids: CASSYGPGSSTDTQYF. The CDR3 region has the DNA TGTGCCAGCAGTTACGGTCCAGGGAGTAGCACAGATACGCAGTATTTT.

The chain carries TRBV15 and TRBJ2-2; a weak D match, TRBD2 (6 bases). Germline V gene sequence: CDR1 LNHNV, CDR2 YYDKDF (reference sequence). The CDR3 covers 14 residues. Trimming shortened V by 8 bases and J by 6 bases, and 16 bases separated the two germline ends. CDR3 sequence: CATADRREAGELFF. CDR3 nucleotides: TGTGCCACCGCGGACCGCAGGGAGGCCGGGGAGCTGTTTTTT.

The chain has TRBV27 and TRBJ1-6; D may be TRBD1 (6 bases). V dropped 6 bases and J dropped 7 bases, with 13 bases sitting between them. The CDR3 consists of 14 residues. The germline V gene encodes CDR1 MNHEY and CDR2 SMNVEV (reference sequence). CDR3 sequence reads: CASSPYRDNSPLHF. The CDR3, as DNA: TGTGCCAGCAGCCCTTACAGGGACAATTCACCCCTCCACTTT.

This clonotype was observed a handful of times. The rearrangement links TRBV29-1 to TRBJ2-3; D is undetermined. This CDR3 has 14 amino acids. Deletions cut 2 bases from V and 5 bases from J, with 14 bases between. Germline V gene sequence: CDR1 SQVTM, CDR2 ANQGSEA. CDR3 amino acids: CSVEWVTLEDTQYF. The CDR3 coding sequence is TGCAGCGTTGAATGGGTGACTTTAGAAGATACGCAGTATTTT.

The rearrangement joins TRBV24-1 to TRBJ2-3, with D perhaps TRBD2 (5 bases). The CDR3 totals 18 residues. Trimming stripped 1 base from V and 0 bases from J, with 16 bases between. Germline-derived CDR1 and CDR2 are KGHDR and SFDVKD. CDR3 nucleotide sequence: TGTGCCACCAGTGATTTTCCAGGACTGGGTCCAAGCACAGATACGCAGTATTTT. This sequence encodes CATSDFPGLGPSTDTQYF.

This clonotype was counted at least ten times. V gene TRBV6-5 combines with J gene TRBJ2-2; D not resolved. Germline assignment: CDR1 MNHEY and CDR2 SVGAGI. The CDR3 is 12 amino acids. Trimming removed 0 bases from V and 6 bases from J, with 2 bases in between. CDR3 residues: CASSYSAGELFF. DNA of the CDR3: TGTGCCAGCAGTTACTCAGCCGGGGAGCTGTTTTTT.

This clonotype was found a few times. The CDR3 DNA sequence: TGTGCCAGTAGTATTACCGCGGGAGGGTACAATGAGCAGTTCTTC. It specifies CASSITAGGYNEQFF. The J gene is TRBJ2-1, the V gene TRBV19, with 9 bases lining up with TRBD2. The CDR3 spans 15 residues. Germline V lookup: CDR1 LNHDA, CDR2 SQIVND (reference sequence). V shed 3 bases, J shed 4 bases, and the junction held 4 bases outside the gene matches.

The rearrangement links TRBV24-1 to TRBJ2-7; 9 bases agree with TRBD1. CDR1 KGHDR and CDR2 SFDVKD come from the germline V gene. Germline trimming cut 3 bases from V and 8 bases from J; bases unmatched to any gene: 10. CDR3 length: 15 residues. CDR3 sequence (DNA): TGTGCCACCAGTGATGGGACAGGGTTCGTCGGTAAGCAGTACTTC. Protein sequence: CATSDGTGFVGKQYF.

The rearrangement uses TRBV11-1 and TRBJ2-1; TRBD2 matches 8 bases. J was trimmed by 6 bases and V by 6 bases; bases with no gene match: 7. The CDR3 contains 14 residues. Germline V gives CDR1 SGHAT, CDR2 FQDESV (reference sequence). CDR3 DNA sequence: TGTGCCAGCAGTCCACGGACTAGCCGCAATGAGCAGTTCTTC. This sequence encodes CASSPRTSRNEQFF.

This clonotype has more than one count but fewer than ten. The CDR3 DNA follows: TGTGCCAGCACCTTTGGTACAGCCTTCTCTGGAAACACCATATATTTT. As protein: CASTFGTAFSGNTIYF. The chain links TRBV28 to TRBJ1-3; D unclear. The ends were cut back, 7 bases at V and 0 bases at J, with 16 bases in the middle. Germline values: CDR1 MDHEN, CDR2 SYDVKM. This CDR3 contains 16 residues.

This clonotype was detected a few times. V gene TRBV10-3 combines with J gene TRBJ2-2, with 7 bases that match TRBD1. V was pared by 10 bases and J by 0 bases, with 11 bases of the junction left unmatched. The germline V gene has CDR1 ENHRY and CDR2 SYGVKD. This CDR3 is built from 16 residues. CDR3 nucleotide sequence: TGTGCCACCTGGGACAGTGAAAACGCGAACACCGGGGAGCTGTTTTTT. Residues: CATWDSENANTGELFF.

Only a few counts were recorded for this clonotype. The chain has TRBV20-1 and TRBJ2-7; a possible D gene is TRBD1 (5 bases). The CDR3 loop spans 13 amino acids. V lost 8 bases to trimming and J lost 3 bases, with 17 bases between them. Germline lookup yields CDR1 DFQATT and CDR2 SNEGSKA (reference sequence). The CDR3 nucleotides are TGCAGTCTGACTCCCCCAGGGCTCTACGAGCAGTACTTC. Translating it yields CSLTPPGLYEQYF.

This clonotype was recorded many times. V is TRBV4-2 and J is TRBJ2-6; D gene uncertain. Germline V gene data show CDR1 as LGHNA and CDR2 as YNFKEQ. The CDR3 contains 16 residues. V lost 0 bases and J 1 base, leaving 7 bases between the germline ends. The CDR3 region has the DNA TGTGCCAGCAGCCAAGATCAACAGTCTGGGGCCAACGTCCTGACTTTC. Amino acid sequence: CASSQDQQSGANVLTF.

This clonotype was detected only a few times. DNA for the CDR3: TGTGCCAGCACCTTTACTCAGACAGGGACCTATAATTCACCCCTCCACTTT. It translates to CASTFTQTGTYNSPLHF. The J gene is TRBJ1-6, the V gene TRBV6-1, with 7 bases that match TRBD1. Germline trimming cut 7 bases from V and 2 bases from J; bases unmatched to any gene: 11. The CDR3 has 17 amino acids. CDR1 and CDR2 from the germline V gene are MNHNS and SASEGT.

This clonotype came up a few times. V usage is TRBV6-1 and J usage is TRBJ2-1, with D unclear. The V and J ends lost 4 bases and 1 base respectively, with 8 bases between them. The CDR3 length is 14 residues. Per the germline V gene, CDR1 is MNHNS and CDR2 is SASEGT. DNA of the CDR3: TGTGCCAGCAGTGGGGCCGGTTCCTACAATGAGCAGTTCTTC. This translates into CASSGAGSYNEQFF.

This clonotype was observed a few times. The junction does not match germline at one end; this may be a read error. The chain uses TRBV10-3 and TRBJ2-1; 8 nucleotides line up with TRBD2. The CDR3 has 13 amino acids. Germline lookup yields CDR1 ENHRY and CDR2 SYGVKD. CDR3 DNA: TGTGCCATCAGGAGCGGGAGTGTCAATGAGCAGTCCTTC. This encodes CAIRSGSVNEQSF.

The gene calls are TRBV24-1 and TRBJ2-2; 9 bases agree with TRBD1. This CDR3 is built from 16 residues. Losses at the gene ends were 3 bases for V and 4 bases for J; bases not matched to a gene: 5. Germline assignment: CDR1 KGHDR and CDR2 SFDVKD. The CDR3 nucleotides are TGTGCCACCAGTGATCTACAGGGGGCGCGCACCGGGGAGCTGTTTTTT. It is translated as CATSDLQGARTGELFF.

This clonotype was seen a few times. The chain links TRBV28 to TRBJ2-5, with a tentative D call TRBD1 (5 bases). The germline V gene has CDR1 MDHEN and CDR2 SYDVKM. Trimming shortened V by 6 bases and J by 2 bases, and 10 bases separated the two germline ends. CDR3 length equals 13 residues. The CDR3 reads CASSKDRQETQYF. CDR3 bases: TGTGCCAGCAGCAAAGACAGACAAGAGACCCAGTACTTC.

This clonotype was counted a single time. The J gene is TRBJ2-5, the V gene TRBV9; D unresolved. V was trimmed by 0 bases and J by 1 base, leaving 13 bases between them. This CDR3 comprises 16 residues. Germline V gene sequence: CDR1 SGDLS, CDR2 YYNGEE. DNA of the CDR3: TGTGCCAGCAGCGTAGGTGCGATGAACATCCAAGAGACCCAGTACTTC. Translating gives CASSVGAMNIQETQYF.

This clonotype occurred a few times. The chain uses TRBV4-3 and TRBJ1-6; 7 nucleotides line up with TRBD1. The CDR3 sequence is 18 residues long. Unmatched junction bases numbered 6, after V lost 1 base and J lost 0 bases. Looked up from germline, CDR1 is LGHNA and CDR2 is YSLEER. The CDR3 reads CASSQGGQLSSYNSPLHF. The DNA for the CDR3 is TGCGCCAGCAGCCAAGGGGGACAGCTCAGCTCCTATAATTCACCCCTCCACTTT.

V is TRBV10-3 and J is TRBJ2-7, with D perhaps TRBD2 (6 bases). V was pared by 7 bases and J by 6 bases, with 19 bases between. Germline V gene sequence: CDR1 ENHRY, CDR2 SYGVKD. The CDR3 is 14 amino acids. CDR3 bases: TGTGCCATCATTGCGGGACTTGGGCTTGGCGAGCAGTACTTC. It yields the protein CAIIAGLGLGEQYF.

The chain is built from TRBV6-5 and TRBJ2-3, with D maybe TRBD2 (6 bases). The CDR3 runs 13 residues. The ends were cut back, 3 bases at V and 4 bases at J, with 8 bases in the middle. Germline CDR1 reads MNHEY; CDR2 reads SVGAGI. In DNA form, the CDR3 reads TGTGCCAGCAGTTATGGGGACTCAGATACGCAGTATTTT. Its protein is CASSYGDSDTQYF.

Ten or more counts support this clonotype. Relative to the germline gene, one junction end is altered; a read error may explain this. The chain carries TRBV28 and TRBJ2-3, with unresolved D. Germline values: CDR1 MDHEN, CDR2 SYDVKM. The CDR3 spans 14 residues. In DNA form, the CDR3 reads TGCGCCAGCAGCTTGGCAGGAGTCACAGATACGCAGTATTTT. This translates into CASSLAGVTDTQYF.

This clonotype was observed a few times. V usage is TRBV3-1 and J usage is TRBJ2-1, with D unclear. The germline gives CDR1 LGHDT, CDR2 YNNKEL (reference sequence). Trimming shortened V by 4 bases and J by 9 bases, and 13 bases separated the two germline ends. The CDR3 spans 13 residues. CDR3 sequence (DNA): TGTGCCAGCAGCCCACGTAGCATCGGTGAGCAGTTCTTC. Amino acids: CASSPRSIGEQFF.

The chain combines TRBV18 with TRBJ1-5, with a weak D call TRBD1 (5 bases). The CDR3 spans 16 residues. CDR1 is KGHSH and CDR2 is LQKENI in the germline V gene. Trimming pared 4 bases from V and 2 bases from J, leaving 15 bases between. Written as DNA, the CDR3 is TGTGCCAGCTCACGGACATCCCTTGGAGGCAATCAGCCCCAGCATTTT. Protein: CASSRTSLGGNQPQHF. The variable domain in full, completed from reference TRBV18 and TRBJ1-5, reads NAGVMQNPRHLVRRRGQEARLRCSPMKGHSHVYWYRQLPEEGLKFMVYLQKENIIDESGMPKERFSAEFPKEGPSILRIQQVVRGDSAAYFCASSRTSLGGNQPQHFGDGTRLSIL.